This TCR beta chain emerged from a study of beta chain features in type 1 diabetes. General study results and limits: TCRB CDR3 length was moderately but significantly reduced in all four CD4+ subsets of Type 1 diabetes patients.

This clone showed up just a few times. No antigen is known for it. Stem cell-like memory, regulatory, central memory and naive CD4+ cells were sorted via CD45RO/CCR7/CD25/CD127/CD95/CD27. Purity exceeded 98% in all sorted populations. Isolated RNA was reverse transcribed in full, so expressed TCRB transcripts were sequenced. Generated by immunoSEQ multiplex PCR, the TCRdb table keeps only in-frame clones and is missing some. In the table there are approximately 600,000 clones, roughly 12% of which are singletons. This CDR3 has 13 amino acids. Germline V gives CDR1 SNHLY, CDR2 FYNNEI. V lost 5 bases and J 5 bases, leaving 12 bases between the germline ends.

This TCR was recovered from a man between 25 and 39 years old with type 1 diabetes. This sequence joins TRBV2 and TRBJ1-1; D is perhaps TRBD1 (6 bases). Sample: naive CD4+ T cells from blood. CDR3 nucleotides: TGTGCCAGCAGTTACAGGGTTAGGACTGAAGCTTTCTTT. Translation gives CASSYRVRTEAFF.